The rows below give T cell receptor beta chains drawn from one sample of a study of control samples from healthy donors and cancer patients. Assay used: immunoSEQ multiplex PCR; TCRdb lists only in-frame clones, some missing. Here the sample spans 150,000 to 180,000 clones, about 94% being singletons. The sequenced sample consisted of blood. These receptors came from a man aged 35 to 55 in good health. The conserved cysteine and the conserved F or W are not part of the CDR3 here. Clone size is shown for a subset of rows, as once, few, many or a class of expanded clone.

clone size	V gene	CDR3 length	J gene	CDR3 protein
NA	TRBV18	12	TRBJ1-6	ASSPSRDGSPLH
NA	TRBV5-6	12	TRBJ2-7	ASSDGGGTYEQY
NA	TRBV2	13	TRBJ1-5	ASTGDRRSSQPQH
NA	TRBV6-5	13	TRBJ2-7	ASSHRGPFSYEQY
NA	TRBV5-4	14	TRBJ1-3	ASSLASTVSGNTIY
NA	TRBV3-1/TRBV3-2	12	TRBJ1-4	ASSQGATNEKLF
once	TRBV19	13	TRBJ1-3	ASNPGGVSGNTIY
NA	TRBV2	12	TRBJ1-5	ASSEGTGNQPQH
NA	TRBV6-5	12	TRBJ2-7	ASSAVWQGGEQY
NA	TRBV6-2/TRBV6-3	15	TRBJ2-2	ASSPAKGKRDTGELF
NA	TRBV19	12	TRBJ2-1	ASSITGGNNEQF
few	TRBV30	13	TRBJ1-2	AWSAPGQGSYGYT
NA	TRBV5-1	13	TRBJ1-6	ASSLADRGNSPLH
NA	TRBV5-5	12	TRBJ1-3	ASSLAGGGNTIY
NA	TRBV19	11	TRBJ1-1	ASGDRANTEAF
NA	TRBV6-5	13	TRBJ2-3	AAHSGGAGGDTQY
NA	TRBV28	11	TRBJ1-1	ASSWGDYTEAF
NA	TRBV6-5	13	TRBJ1-5	ASRTGTGGNQPQH
NA	TRBV7-2	13	TRBJ1-2	ASSPKLGEGYGYT
NA	TRBV24-1	15	TRBJ2-5	ATSGPDYQVGGETQY
NA	TRBV28	13	TRBJ1-2	ASSPGDRINYGYT
once	TRBV5-1	14	TRBJ2-7	ASRGGPFSSSYEQY
NA	TRBV5-5	13	TRBJ1-1	ASSSFRGTNTEAF
NA	TRBV2	13	TRBJ1-4	ASSPGTGVLEKLF
NA	TRBV9	13	TRBJ1-4	ASSVGPGQGEKLF
NA	TRBV20-1	11	TRBJ2-1	SASSLAYNEQF
NA	TRBV19	12	TRBJ1-1	ASSMGGTNTEAF
NA	TRBV18	11	TRBJ1-1	ASSEGGARGAF
NA	TRBV18	9	TRBJ2-3	ASSPSDTQY